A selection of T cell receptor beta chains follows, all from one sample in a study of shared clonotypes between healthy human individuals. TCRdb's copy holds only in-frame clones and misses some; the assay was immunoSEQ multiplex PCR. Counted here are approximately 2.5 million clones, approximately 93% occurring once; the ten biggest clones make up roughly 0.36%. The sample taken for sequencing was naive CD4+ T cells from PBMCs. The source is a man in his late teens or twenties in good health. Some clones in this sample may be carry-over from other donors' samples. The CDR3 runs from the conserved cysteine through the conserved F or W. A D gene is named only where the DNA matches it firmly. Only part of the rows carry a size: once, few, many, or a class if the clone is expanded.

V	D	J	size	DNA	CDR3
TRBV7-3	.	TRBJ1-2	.	TGTGCCAGCAGCTTAGGTCGAGGGCACGGCTACACCTTC	CASSLGRGHGYTF
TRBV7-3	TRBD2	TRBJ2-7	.	TGTGCCAGCAGCCAGCGGGAGGGCGTCTACGAGCAGTACTTC	CASSQREGVYEQYF
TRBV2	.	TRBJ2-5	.	TGTGCCAGCAGAGACCGCGGGGGCACAGGAGAGACCCAGTACTTC	CASRDRGGTGETQYF
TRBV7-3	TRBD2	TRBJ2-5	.	TGTGCCAGCAGCCGAAGTAGCGGGGGGTACCAAGAGACCCAGTACTTC	CASSRSSGGYQETQYF
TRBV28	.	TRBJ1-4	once	TGTGCCAGCAGTATGACAGGTTCGGCTAATGAAAAACTGTTTTTT	CASSMTGSANEKLFF
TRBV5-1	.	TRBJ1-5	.	TGCGCCAGCAGCTTGGGACAGCCCAATCAGCCCCAGCATTTT	CASSLGQPNQPQHF
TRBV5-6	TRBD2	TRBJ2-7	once	TGTGCCAGCAGCTTGGCGGGAGGTAACGAGCAGTACTTC	CASSLAGGNEQYF
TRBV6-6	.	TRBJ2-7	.	TGTGCCAGCAATCAGCGGGCGGTTTCCTACGAGCAGTACTTC	CASNQRAVSYEQYF
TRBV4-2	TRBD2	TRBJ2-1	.	TGTGCCAGCAGCCAATATAGCGGGAGTGGGGTCAATGAGCAGTTCTTC	CASSQYSGSGVNEQFF
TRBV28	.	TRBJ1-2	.	TGTGCCAGCTCACCCTCCTCTGCAGGGAGTCCGTATGGCTACACCTTC	CASSPSSAGSPYGYTF
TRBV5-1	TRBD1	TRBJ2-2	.	TGCGCCAGCAGCTTTCAGGGGGCCGAGGAGCTGTTTTTT	CASSFQGAEELFF
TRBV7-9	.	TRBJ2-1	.	TGTGCCAGCAGCCCAAGGAGGGCCAATAAGAATGAGCAGTTCTTC	CASSPRRANKNEQFF